This T cell receptor beta chain was captured in a study of CD8 T cells in Susac syndrome. 0.5 to 1 ug RNA was reverse transcribed with random hexamers. Amplification of TCR beta CDR3 across 54 Vbeta and 13 Jbeta was performed with immunoSEQ multiplex PCR. One entry per CDR3 protein, called by TCRdb with MiXCR from the immunoSEQ multiplex PCR reads. The sample has around 150,000 distinct CDR3 sequences; 94% are singletons. Negative isolation yielded the CD8+ and CD4+ T cells, while FACS enriched the TEMRA cells. The CDR3 runs to 12 residues. The V gene's germline CDR1 is SQVTM and CDR2 ANQGSEA. The V end was cut by 6 bases, the J end by 7 bases, with 13 bases between.

This receptor was identified in a human donor in good health. The sequenced sample consisted of CD8+ T cells from PBMCs. This chain connects TRBV29-1 to TRBJ2-1, with D tentatively TRBD1 or TRBD2 (5 bases each). CDR3: CSVRTWGNEQFF. CDR3 sequence (DNA): TGCAGCGTGAGGACTTGGGGGAATGAGCAGTTCTTC.